The 26 T cell receptor beta chains reported below all come from one sample, sequenced in a study of regulatory T cells in long-lasting Graves disease. Documented time point: persistent/refractory GD, antithyroid drugs over 5 years with positive TRAb. RNA from PBMCs was the source of the TCR library. Through Arm-PCR of CDR3 regions and iRepertoire HTBI primers, TCR beta libraries were built. From the multiplex PCR reads, TCRdb called clonotypes with MiXCR, one entry per CDR3 protein. The sample carries roughly 430,000 distinct CDR3 sequences, roughly 21% recorded once. Sequences were derived from peripheral blood mononuclear cells (PBMCs), sampled when the disease was refractory, from a patient treated with antithyroid drugs. All receptors come from a female donor with Graves disease.

The V gene is TRBV19, the J gene TRBJ1-2; D unclear. The CDR3 runs 12 residues. The germline CDR1 and CDR2 sequences are LNHDA and SQIVND (reference sequence). Trimming removed 9 bases at V and 1 base at J, with 9 bases between. The CDR3 bases are TGTGCCAGCCAGACAAGTAACTATGGCTACACCTTC. Translation: CASQTSNYGYTF.

This clonotype came up many times. J is TRBJ1-5 and V is TRBV28, with 8 bases lining up with TRBD1. This CDR3 is built from 15 residues. Germline CDR1 MDHEN, CDR2 SYDVKM. V dropped 3 bases and J dropped 4; count of bases not matched to a gene: 5. CDR3 loop: CASSFLDRVNQPQHF. The CDR3 nucleotides read TGTGCCAGCAGTTTCCTGGACAGGGTAAATCAGCCCCAGCATTTT.

This clonotype was counted many times. This chain links TRBV12-3 or TRBV12-4 with TRBJ1-2, with D perhaps TRBD1 (6 bases). Trimming pared 2 bases from V and 4 bases from J, leaving 14 bases between. There are 15 residues in the CDR3. CDR3 region: CASSLSPGAPYGYTF. CDR3 DNA sequence: TGTGCCAGCAGTTTAAGCCCAGGGGCGCCCTATGGCTACACCTTC.

This clonotype has a count of ten or more. The chain employs TRBV28 and TRBJ2-5; 10 nucleotides match TRBD2. The ends lost 5 bases at V and 4 bases at J; junction bases unmatched: 13. The CDR3 is 17 residues long. CDR1 is MDHEN and CDR2 is SYDVKM in the germline V gene. The CDR3: CASSHTQAGGPVETQYF. CDR3 nucleotide sequence: TGTGCCAGCAGTCATACCCAAGCGGGAGGGCCAGTAGAGACCCAGTACTTC.

The chain uses TRBV7-2 and TRBJ1-1; D might be TRBD1 (5 bases). The CDR3 covers 15 residues. The ends were cut back, 1 base at V and 5 bases at J, with 14 bases in the middle. Looked up from germline, CDR1 is SGHTA and CDR2 is FQGNSA. CDR3 nucleotides: TGTGCCAGCAGCTTAGTATTTGGGGCGCCGACTGAAGCTTTCTTT. It translates to CASSLVFGAPTEAFF.

This clonotype was seen only a few times. The genes are TRBV6-1 and TRBJ2-7; D call uncertain. Germline V lookup: CDR1 MNHNS, CDR2 SASEGT. The CDR3 contains 14 residues. V shed 6 bases and J shed 0 bases, with 12 bases lying between them. CDR3 region: CASRGEYSSYEQYF. CDR3 sequence (DNA): TGTGCCAGCAGAGGAGAGTATAGCTCCTACGAGCAGTACTTC.

This clonotype appeared many times. The chain uses TRBV28 and TRBJ2-5; 12 bases are a match to TRBD1. The germline gives CDR1 MDHEN, CDR2 SYDVKM. The CDR3 consists of 18 residues. With 10 bases clipped from V and 0 bases from J, the junction kept 15 bases outside the gene matches. The CDR3 DNA reads as TGTGCCACCAAAGGGGGACAGGGGGCTTTTCTGTACCAAGAGACCCAGTACTTC. This gives the protein CATKGGQGAFLYQETQYF.

As concerns this clonotype: This sequence may be a read error, since a much larger clone differs from it by one base. The V and J genes are TRBV6-5 and TRBJ2-2, with D perhaps matching TRBD1 (5 bases). This CDR3 has 17 amino acids. Germline V CDR1 and CDR2: MNHEY, SVGAGI. The CDR3 spells CASNYSWGEPNTGELFF. The DNA of the CDR3 is TGTGCCAGCAATTACTCGTGGGGCGAACCGAACACCGGGGAGCTGTTTTTT.

The table lists this clonotype with many counts. The rearrangement joins TRBV6-2 or TRBV6-3 to TRBJ2-5, with 8 bases matching TRBD2. The V and J ends lost 7 bases and 6 bases, in that order; junction bases with no gene match: 19. From germline, CDR1 is MNHEY and CDR2 SVGEGT. The CDR3 is 17 residues long. Here the CDR3 reads CASTNPGASGFGQTQYF. DNA of the CDR3: TGTGCCAGCACCAACCCCGGGGCTAGCGGGTTTGGCCAGACCCAGTACTTC.

This clonotype was counted a single time. The V call is TRBV7-2, the J call TRBJ2-3; 8 nucleotides line up with TRBD1. This CDR3 is 18 amino acids long. In germline, CDR1 is SGHTA, CDR2 FQGNSA. The V and J ends lost 5 bases and 0 bases, in that order; junction bases with no gene match: 13. Here the CDR3 reads CASSRPPGQGASTDTQYF. The CDR3, as DNA: TGTGCCAGCAGCCGTCCACCTGGACAGGGCGCTAGCACAGATACGCAGTATTTT.

The sample holds many counts of this clonotype. This rearrangement joins TRBV2 to TRBJ1-5, with D hard to call. Trimming shortened V by 2 bases and J by 0 bases, and 5 bases separated the two germline ends. Germline V lookup: CDR1 SNHLY, CDR2 FYNNEI. CDR3 length: 14 amino acids. The CDR3, as DNA: TGTGCCAGCAGTGAAAAAGTTAGCAATCAGCCCCAGCATTTT. Amino acid sequence: CASSEKVSNQPQHF.

This chain uses TRBV5-1 with TRBJ2-2; the match to TRBD1 covers 7 bases. Germline V CDR1 and CDR2: SGHRS, YFSETQ. The V segment lost 4 bases and the J segment 6 bases; nucleotides outside the gene matches: 3. The CDR3 extends over 13 amino acids. CDR3 residues: CASSGDRAGELFF. CDR3 bases: TGCGCCAGCAGCGGGGACAGAGCCGGGGAGCTGTTTTTT.

V gene TRBV20-1 combines with J gene TRBJ2-4; TRBD2 is a possible D gene (5 bases). CDR1 DFQATT and CDR2 SNEGSKA come from the germline V gene (reference sequence). This CDR3 region has 14 residues. V was shortened by 3 bases and J by 2 bases, with 11 bases between the two germline ends. CDR3 residues: CSAREADTKNIQYF. CDR3 nucleotide sequence: TGCAGTGCTAGGGAGGCAGACACCAAAAACATTCAGTACTTC.

This sequence joins TRBV30 and TRBJ2-7, with D possibly being TRBD1 (5 bases). V gave up 2 bases and J gave up 3 bases, with 17 bases separating them. The CDR3 runs to 15 residues. Germline assignment: CDR1 GTSNPN and CDR2 SVGIG (reference sequence). The chain's CDR3 is CAWSPRLVRDYEQYF. The CDR3 DNA reads TGTGCCTGGAGTCCCCGACTGGTCAGGGACTACGAGCAGTACTTC.

The table lists this clonotype with many counts. The J gene is TRBJ1-4, the V gene TRBV20-1, with 8 bases fitting TRBD1. The length of the CDR3 is 14 residues. Losses at the gene ends were 6 bases for V and 8 bases for J; bases not matched to a gene: 11. Germline V gene data show CDR1 as DFQATT and CDR2 as SNEGSKA (reference sequence). DNA of the CDR3: TGCAGTGCCCGAAAGCAGGGGGCAGGAGAAAAACTGTTTTTT. This sequence encodes CSARKQGAGEKLFF.

Ten or more counts support this clonotype. The chain carries TRBV2 and TRBJ1-4; D not certain. Per the germline V gene, CDR1 is SNHLY and CDR2 is FYNNEI. The V end was cut by 1 base, the J end by 2 bases, with 8 bases between. The CDR3 has 15 amino acids. CDR3 sequence (DNA): TGTGCCAGCAGTGAAGAGAGTGGCACTAATGAAAAACTGTTTTTT. This translates into CASSEESGTNEKLFF.

This clonotype showed up just a few times. This CDR3 is CASSPDRSTDTQYF. The CDR3 DNA reads as TGTGCCAGCTCACCGGACCGGAGCACAGATACGCAGTATTTT. The V gene is TRBV18, the J gene TRBJ2-3; no firm D call. Trimming stripped 3 bases from V and 0 bases from J, with 7 bases between. This CDR3 is built from 14 residues. Per germline, CDR1 KGHSH and CDR2 LQKENI.

This clonotype has more than one count but fewer than ten. This rearrangement joins TRBV2 to TRBJ2-1; D is ambiguous. Germline values: CDR1 SNHLY, CDR2 FYNNEI. Trimming pared 5 bases from V and 0 bases from J, leaving 14 bases between. The CDR3 extends over 16 amino acids. The CDR3 here is CASSTGSSSSYNEQFF. In DNA form, the CDR3 reads TGTGCCAGCAGTACTGGTAGCTCCAGCTCCTACAATGAGCAGTTCTTC. Complete variable domain (other parts from reference TRBV2 and TRBJ2-1): EPEVTQTPSHQVTQMGQEVILRCVPISNHLYFYWYRQILGQKVEFLVSFYNNEISEKSEIFDDQFSVERPDGSNFTLKIRSTKLEDSAMYFCASSTGSSSSYNEQFFGPGTRLTVL.

In its sample, this clonotype was seen many times. The chain links TRBV12-3 or TRBV12-4 to TRBJ2-2; the D is unclear. The CDR3 has 14 residues. V lost 1 base to trimming and J lost 4 bases, with 7 bases between them. The chain's CDR3 is CASSLVGFTGELFF. The CDR3 DNA follows: TGTGCCAGCAGTTTAGTTGGCTTCACCGGGGAGCTGTTTTTT.

This clonotype was picked up a small number of times. The rearrangement uses TRBV30 and TRBJ1-4; D is possibly TRBD1 (5 bases). V dropped 0 bases and J dropped 0 bases, with 17 bases sitting between them. CDR1 is GTSNPN and CDR2 is SVGIG in the germline V gene (reference sequence). CDR3 length: 18 amino acids. DNA of the CDR3: TGTGCCTGGAGTGTACTGGGGCGGGTGGGCGCAACTAATGAAAAACTGTTTTTT. Protein product: CAWSVLGRVGATNEKLFF.

This chain joins TRBV6-2 or TRBV6-3 and TRBJ2-5; D unresolved. The CDR3 has 12 residues. Per germline, CDR1 MNHEY and CDR2 SVGEGT. Trimming pared 8 bases from V and 2 bases from J, leaving 9 bases between. CDR3 sequence: CASRTGQETQYF. The CDR3 DNA reads TGTGCCAGCCGTACCGGACAAGAGACCCAGTACTTC.

This clonotype was seen repeatedly, ten times or more. The chain couples TRBV27 to TRBJ2-2; 10 bases map to TRBD2. In germline, CDR1 is MNHEY, CDR2 SMNVEV (reference sequence). V shed 7 bases, J shed 1 base, and the junction held 6 bases outside the gene matches. The CDR3 length is 16 residues. The CDR3 loop is CASTRRTSGNTGELFF. In DNA, the CDR3 is TGTGCCAGCACTAGAAGGACTAGCGGGAACACCGGGGAGCTGTTTTTT.

This clonotype was seen ten or more times. V gene TRBV2 combines with J gene TRBJ1-1, with D uncertain. Per the germline V gene, CDR1 is SNHLY and CDR2 is FYNNEI. The CDR3 extends over 11 amino acids. Trimming removed 9 bases from V and 1 base from J, with 6 bases in between. The CDR3 DNA sequence: TGTGCCAGAAACAGGAACACTGAAGCTTTCTTT. This gives the protein CARNRNTEAFF.

This clonotype has a count of ten or more. The chain employs TRBV7-3 and TRBJ1-1, with a weak D call TRBD1 (5 bases). V lost 0 bases and J lost 0, with 8 bases in between. CDR1 and CDR2 (germline): SGHTA, FQGTGA. The CDR3 loop spans 15 amino acids. The CDR3 spells CASSLTGGVNTEAFF. CDR3 sequence (DNA): TGTGCCAGCAGCTTAACGGGGGGGGTGAACACTGAAGCTTTCTTT.

This clonotype occurred a few times. The chain is built from TRBV5-8 and TRBJ1-2, with a possible D match to TRBD1 (6 bases). Germline CDR1 SGHTS, CDR2 YDEGEE. Trimming took off 7 bases at V and 13 bases at J, with 11 bases between the two ends. CDR3 length: 9 amino acids. The CDR3 spells CASLQGGTF. The CDR3, as DNA: TGTGCCAGCCTCCAAGGGGGCACCTTC.

This clonotype has a count of ten or more. J is TRBJ2-6 and V is TRBV28; no clear D. The CDR3 runs 16 residues. Germline CDR1 MDHEN, CDR2 SYDVKM. V was cut by 4 bases and J by 0 bases, with 10 bases left in between. As DNA, the CDR3 is TGTGCCAGCAGTTCCCCCACAGACTCTGGGGCCAACGTCCTGACTTTC. Translation gives CASSSPTDSGANVLTF.